These 10 T cell receptor beta chains were all obtained from the same sample, sequenced in a study of blood T cell repertoires in COVID-19. Data came from immunoSEQ multiplex PCR; TCRdb stores just in-frame clones and leaves some out. This table has about 110,000 clones, roughly 80% appearing once. The sequencing input was peripheral blood. Every receptor here comes from an older woman with acute or convalescent COVID-19.

The CDR3 spells CASSQEGQGWAQSEAFF. The CDR3 bases are TGTGCCAGCAGCCAAGAGGGACAGGGATGGGCCCAAAGCGAAGCTTTCTTT. The chain combines TRBV14 with TRBJ1-1, with 9 bases that match TRBD1. After removal of 0 bases from V and 8 bases from J, the junction contained 13 bases not matched to a gene. CDR3 size: 17 residues. In germline, CDR1 is SGHDN, CDR2 FVKESK.

The V gene is TRBV7-9, the J gene TRBJ2-1; tentatively, D is TRBD2 (5 bases). V was pared by 5 bases and J by 9 bases, with 23 bases between. Per germline, CDR1 SEHNR and CDR2 FQNEAQ (reference sequence). The CDR3 is 16 amino acids. Here the CDR3 DNA reads TGTGCCAGCAGCCCTACGGACTTTCCCCGGCTGGGTGAGCAGTTCTTC. Protein product: CASSPTDFPRLGEQFF.

The V and J genes are TRBV11-3 and TRBJ2-5; D is unresolved. CDR1 is SGHNT, CDR2 YENEEA, per germline. The CDR3 spans 13 residues. V was clipped by 5 bases and J by 5 bases, with 12 bases between them. CDR3 residues: CASSPFSGETQYF. The CDR3 nucleotides read TGTGCCAGCAGCCCGTTTTCCGGGGAGACCCAGTACTTC.

The chain recombines TRBV6-1 with TRBJ1-1; no definite D call. V gave up 3 bases and J gave up 4 bases, with 3 bases separating them. This CDR3 comprises 11 residues. Germline CDR1 and CDR2: MNHNS and SASEGT. The CDR3 nucleotides read TGTGCCAGCAGTGATATCACTGAAGCTTTCTTT. Protein product: CASSDITEAFF.

CDR3 DNA sequence: TGTGCCAGCAGCCAAGTAGCAAACACTGAAGCTTTCTTT. This codes for CASSQVANTEAFF. The rearrangement links TRBV3-1 (or the pseudogene TRBV3-2) to TRBJ1-1; D uncertain. The CDR3 extends over 13 amino acids. Deletions cut 1 base from V and 2 bases from J, with 5 bases between. Germline CDR1 and CDR2: LGHDT and YNNKEL (reference sequence).

The gene calls are TRBV18 and TRBJ1-1, with TRBD1 identical over 9 bases. Per the germline V gene, CDR1 is KGHSH and CDR2 is LQKENI. V was clipped by 5 bases and J by 4 bases; unmatched bases: 2. CDR3 size: 13 residues. CDR3 region: CASSVQGATEAFF. CDR3 bases: TGTGCCAGCTCAGTACAGGGGGCCACTGAAGCTTTCTTT. Based on the CDR3 plus reference TRBV18 and TRBJ1-1, the full variable domain is NAGVMQNPRHLVRRRGQEARLRCSPMKGHSHVYWYRQLPEEGLKFMVYLQKENIIDESGMPKERFSAEFPKEGPSILRIQQVVRGDSAAYFCASSVQGATEAFFGQGTRLTVV.

In its sample, this clone was seen once. The chain has TRBV6-1 and TRBJ1-6; D is unresolved. This CDR3 region has 18 residues. V was cut by 2 bases and J by 5 bases, with 19 bases left in between. CDR1 and CDR2 from the germline V gene are MNHNS and SASEGT. CDR3 residues: CASSERGHGVGNNSPLHF. The CDR3 nucleotides are TGTGCCAGCAGTGAACGGGGTCACGGGGTGGGTAATAATTCACCCCTCCACTTT.

The chain joins TRBV7-2 to TRBJ1-2; 9 nucleotides align to TRBD1. Germline values: CDR1 SGHTA, CDR2 FQGNSA. This CDR3 comprises 16 residues. The V gene end was trimmed by 1 base and the J gene end by 5 bases; junction bases not matched to a gene: 8. The CDR3 protein is CASSLVGGTGSYGYTF. The CDR3 DNA follows: TGTGCCAGCAGCTTAGTTGGCGGGACAGGGTCATATGGCTACACCTTC.

V gene TRBV7-9 combines with J gene TRBJ1-2, with 9 bases identical to TRBD1. V trimming: 4 bases; J trimming: 5 bases; junction bases outside the gene matches: 11. Per the germline V gene, CDR1 is SEHNR and CDR2 is FQNEAQ (reference sequence). This CDR3 has 16 residues. The CDR3 protein is CASSSSDRGSLYGYTF. Here the CDR3 DNA reads TGTGCCAGCAGCTCCTCGGACAGGGGATCACTTTATGGCTACACCTTC.

V gene TRBV7-9 combines with J gene TRBJ1-2, with D tentatively TRBD1 (5 bases). Germline CDR1 SEHNR, CDR2 FQNEAQ (reference sequence). Trimming shortened V by 2 bases and J by 6 bases, and 13 bases separated the two germline ends. The CDR3 is made up of 14 amino acids. This CDR3 reads CASSLMQGIHGYTF. For the CDR3, the DNA is TGTGCCAGCAGCTTAATGCAGGGAATACATGGCTACACCTTC.